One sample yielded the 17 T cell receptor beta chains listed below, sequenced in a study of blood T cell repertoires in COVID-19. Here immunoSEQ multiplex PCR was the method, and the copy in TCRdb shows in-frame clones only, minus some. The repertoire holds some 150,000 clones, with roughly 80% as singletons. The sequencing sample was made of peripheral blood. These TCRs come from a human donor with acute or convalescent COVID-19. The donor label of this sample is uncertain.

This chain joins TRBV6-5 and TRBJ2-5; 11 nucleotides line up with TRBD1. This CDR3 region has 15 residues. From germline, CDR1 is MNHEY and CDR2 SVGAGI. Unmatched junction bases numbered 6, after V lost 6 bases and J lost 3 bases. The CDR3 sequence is CASSHGQGAKETQYF. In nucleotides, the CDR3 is TGTGCCAGCAGCCACGGACAGGGGGCAAAAGAGACCCAGTACTTC.

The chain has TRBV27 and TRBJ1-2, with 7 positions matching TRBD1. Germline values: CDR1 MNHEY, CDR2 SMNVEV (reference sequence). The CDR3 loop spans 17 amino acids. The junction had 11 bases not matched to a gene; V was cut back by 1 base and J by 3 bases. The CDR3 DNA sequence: TGTGCCAGCAGTTTATACTCGACAGGGAGGAGTGACTATGGCTACACCTTC. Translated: CASSLYSTGRSDYGYTF.

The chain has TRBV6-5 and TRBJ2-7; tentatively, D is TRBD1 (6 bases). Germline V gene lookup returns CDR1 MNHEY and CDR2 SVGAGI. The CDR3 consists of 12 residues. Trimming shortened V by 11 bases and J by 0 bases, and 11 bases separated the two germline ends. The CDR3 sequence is CAVGGSSYEQYF. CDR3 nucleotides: TGTGCCGTAGGGGGTTCCTCCTACGAGCAGTACTTC.

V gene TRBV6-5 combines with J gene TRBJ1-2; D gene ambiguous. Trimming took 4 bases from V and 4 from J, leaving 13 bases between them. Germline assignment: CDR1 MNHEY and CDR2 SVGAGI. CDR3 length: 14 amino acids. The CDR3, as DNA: TGTGCCAGCAGTTCCCCGGGGTGGGCCTATGGCTACACCTTC. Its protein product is CASSSPGWAYGYTF.

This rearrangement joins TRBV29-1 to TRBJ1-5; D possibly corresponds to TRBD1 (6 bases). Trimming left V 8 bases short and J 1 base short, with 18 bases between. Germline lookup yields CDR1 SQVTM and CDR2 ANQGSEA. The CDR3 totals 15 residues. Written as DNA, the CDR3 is TGCAGCCCCGAGGGACACCACGGGAGCAATCAGCCCCAGCATTTT. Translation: CSPEGHHGSNQPQHF.

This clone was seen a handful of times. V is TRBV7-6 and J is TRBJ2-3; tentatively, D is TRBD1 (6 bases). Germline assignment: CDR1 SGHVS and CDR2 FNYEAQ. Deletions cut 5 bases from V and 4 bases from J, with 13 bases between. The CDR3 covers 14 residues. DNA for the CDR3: TGTGCCAGCAGCGCGGTTGGGGGCGCAGATACGCAGTATTTT. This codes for CASSAVGGADTQYF.

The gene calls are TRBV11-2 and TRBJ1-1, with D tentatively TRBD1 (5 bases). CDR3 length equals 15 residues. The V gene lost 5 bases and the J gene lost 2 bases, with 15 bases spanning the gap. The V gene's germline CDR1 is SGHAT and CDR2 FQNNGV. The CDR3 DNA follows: TGTGCCAGCAGCCCTGCCCAGGGCCTCAACACTGAAGCTTTCTTT. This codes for CASSPAQGLNTEAFF.

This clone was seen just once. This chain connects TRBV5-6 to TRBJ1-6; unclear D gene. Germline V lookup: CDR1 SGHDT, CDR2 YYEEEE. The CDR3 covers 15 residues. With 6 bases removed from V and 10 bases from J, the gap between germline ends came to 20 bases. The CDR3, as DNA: TGTGCCAGCAACGACAAGGGCCGGGGTGGATCACCCCTCCACTTT. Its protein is CASNDKGRGGSPLHF.

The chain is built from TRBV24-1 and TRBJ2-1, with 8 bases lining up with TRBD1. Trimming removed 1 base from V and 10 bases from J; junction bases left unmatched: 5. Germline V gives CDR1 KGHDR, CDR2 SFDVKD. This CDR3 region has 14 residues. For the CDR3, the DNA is TGTGCCACCAGTGATTTTGGGACAGGAGTAGAGCAGTTCTTC. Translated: CATSDFGTGVEQFF.

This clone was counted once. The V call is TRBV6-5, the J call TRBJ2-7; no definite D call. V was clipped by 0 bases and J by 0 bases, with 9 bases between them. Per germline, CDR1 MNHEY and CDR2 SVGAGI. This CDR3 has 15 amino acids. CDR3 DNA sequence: TGTGCCAGCAGTTACTCTGCAGCGAGCTCCTACGAGCAGTACTTC. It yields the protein CASSYSAASSYEQYF.

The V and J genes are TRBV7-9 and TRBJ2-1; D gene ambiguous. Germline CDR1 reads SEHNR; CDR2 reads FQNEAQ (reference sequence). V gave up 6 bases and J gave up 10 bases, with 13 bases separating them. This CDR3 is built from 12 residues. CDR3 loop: CASSFAAWEQFF. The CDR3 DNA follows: TGTGCCAGCAGTTTCGCGGCTTGGGAGCAGTTCTTC.

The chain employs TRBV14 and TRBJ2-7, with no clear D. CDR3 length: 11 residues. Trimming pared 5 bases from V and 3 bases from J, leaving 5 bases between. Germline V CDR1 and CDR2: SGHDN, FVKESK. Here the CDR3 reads CASSSSYEQYF. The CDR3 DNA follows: TGTGCCAGCAGCTCGAGCTACGAGCAGTACTTC.

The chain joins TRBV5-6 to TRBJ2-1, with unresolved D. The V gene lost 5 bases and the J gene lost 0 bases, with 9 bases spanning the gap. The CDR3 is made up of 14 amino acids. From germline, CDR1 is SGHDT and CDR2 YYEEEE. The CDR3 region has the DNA TGTGCCAGCAGTTATCCTAGCTCCTACAATGAGCAGTTCTTC. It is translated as CASSYPSSYNEQFF.

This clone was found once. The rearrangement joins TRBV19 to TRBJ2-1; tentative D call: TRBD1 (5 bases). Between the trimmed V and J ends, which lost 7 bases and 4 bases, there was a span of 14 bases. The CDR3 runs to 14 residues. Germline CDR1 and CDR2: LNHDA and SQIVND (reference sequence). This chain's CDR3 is CASTSQDTYNEQFF. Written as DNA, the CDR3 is TGTGCCAGTACCTCCCAGGACACGTACAATGAGCAGTTCTTC.

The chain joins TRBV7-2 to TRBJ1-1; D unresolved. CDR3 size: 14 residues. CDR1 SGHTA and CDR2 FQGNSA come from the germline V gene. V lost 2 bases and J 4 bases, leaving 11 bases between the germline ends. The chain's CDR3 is CASSLTEVGTEAFF. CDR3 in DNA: TGTGCCAGCAGCTTAACGGAGGTAGGCACTGAAGCTTTCTTT.

The CDR3 DNA sequence: TGCGCCAGCAGCCAAGAAAGTGGAGGCCTGGGTACGCAGTATTTT. It translates to CASSQESGGLGTQYF. The chain employs TRBV4-1 and TRBJ2-3, with TRBD2 as a possible D gene (5 bases). Trimming stripped 0 bases from V and 8 bases from J, with 15 bases between. CDR1 is MGHRA and CDR2 is YSYEKL in the germline V gene. The CDR3 runs to 15 residues.

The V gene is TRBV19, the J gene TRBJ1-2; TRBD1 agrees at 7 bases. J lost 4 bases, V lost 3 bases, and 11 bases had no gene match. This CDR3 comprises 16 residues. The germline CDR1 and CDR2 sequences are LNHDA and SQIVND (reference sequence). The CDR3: CASSIENRGPLYGYTF. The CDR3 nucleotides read TGTGCCAGTAGTATCGAAAACAGGGGTCCCCTCTATGGCTACACCTTC.